This T cell receptor (beta chain) appears in the sequencing data of a study of T cell responses to AZD1222 COVID-19 vaccine. The wider study: Some second doses came at about 4 weeks and others at about 12 weeks; these were pooled.

As for this clone: The antigen is undetermined.

CDR1 and CDR2 (germline): SNHLY, FYNNEI. J lost 2 bases, V lost 6 bases, and 11 bases had no gene match. This CDR3 spans 18 amino acids. Study outcomes and limitations: Regions 160-218 and 743-854 held dominance among vaccine-associated CD4 TCRs, which spanned spike. Clonal diversity was possibly underestimated, and white British individuals and females predominated among donors. Among those given AZD1222, only five or six were seropositive at baseline.

Repertoires were generated with immunoSEQ multiplex PCR, while TCRdb's copy carries only in-frame clones and drops some. The table has more than 85,000 clones, 92% seen once. The sequenced sample was peripheral blood, obtained on day 0 of AZD1222 vaccination. This receptor was taken from an adult in good health. The V gene is TRBV2, the J gene TRBJ1-5, with 12 bases aligning to TRBD1. CDR3 protein: CASSRPGTGGIRNQPQHF. DNA of the CDR3: TGTGCCAGCAGCCGTCCCGGGACAGGGGGCATTCGCAATCAGCCCCAGCATTTT. The full variable domain, its missing parts supplied by reference TRBV2 and TRBJ1-5, is EPEVTQTPSHQVTQMGQEVILRCVPISNHLYFYWYRQILGQKVEFLVSFYNNEISEKSEIFDDQFSVERPDGSNFTLKIRSTKLEDSAMYFCASSRPGTGGIRNQPQHFGDGTRLSIL.